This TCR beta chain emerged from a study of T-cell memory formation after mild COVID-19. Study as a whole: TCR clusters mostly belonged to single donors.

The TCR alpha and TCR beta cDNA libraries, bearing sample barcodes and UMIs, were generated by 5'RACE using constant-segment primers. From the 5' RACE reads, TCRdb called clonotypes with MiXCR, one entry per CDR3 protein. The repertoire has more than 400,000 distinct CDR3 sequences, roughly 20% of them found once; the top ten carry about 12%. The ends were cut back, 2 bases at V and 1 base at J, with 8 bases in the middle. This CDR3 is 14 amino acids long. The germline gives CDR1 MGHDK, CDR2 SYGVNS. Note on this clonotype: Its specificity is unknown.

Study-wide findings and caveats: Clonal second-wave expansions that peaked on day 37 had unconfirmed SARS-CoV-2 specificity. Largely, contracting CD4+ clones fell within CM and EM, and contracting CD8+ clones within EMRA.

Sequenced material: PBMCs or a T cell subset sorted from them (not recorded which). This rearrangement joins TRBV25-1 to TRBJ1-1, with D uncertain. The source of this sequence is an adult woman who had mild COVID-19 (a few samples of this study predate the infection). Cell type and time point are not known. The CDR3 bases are TGTGCCAGCAGTGAACAGGTCCAGAACACTGAAGCTTTCTTT. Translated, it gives CASSEQVQNTEAFF.